What follows are 4 T cell receptor beta chains derived from one specimen sequenced in a study of cytomegalovirus exposure and HLA in healthy donors. 13 Jbeta primers and 60 Vbeta primers were used for the PCR. The protocol was immunoSEQ multiplex PCR, while the TCRdb copy is restricted to in-frame clones and leaves out a portion. This sample has roughly 100,000 clones, with about 81% found just once. The sequenced sample was PBMCs. The receptors derive from a man between 18 and 29 years old in good health and CMV-seropositive.

V usage is TRBV30 and J usage is TRBJ2-1; no reliable D call. V lost 4 bases and J lost 9, with 16 bases in between. Germline values: CDR1 GTSNPN, CDR2 SVGIG (reference sequence). The CDR3 length is 13 residues. Here the CDR3 reads CAWTQDVGTEQFF. The CDR3 DNA sequence: TGTGCCTGGACCCAGGATGTCGGTACTGAGCAGTTCTTC.

The table lists this clone with a count of one. This chain links TRBV19 with TRBJ2-2; 9 bases match TRBD1. The length of the CDR3 is 15 residues. After removal of 7 bases from V and 9 bases from J, the junction contained 12 bases not matched to a gene. Germline V gives CDR1 LNHDA, CDR2 SQIVND (reference sequence). The CDR3 nucleotides are TGTGCCAGTACCACGACCGACCACAGGGGGCGGGAGCTGTTTTTT. Translated: CASTTTDHRGRELFF.

This clone has only a few counts. V and J are TRBV7-9 and TRBJ2-5, with a possible D match to TRBD1 (6 bases). This CDR3 has 14 residues. Germline V CDR1 and CDR2: SEHNR, FQNEAQ (reference sequence). The V end lost 5 bases, the J end lost 4 bases, and 14 bases lay between the germline ends. CDR3 in amino acids: CASSEQRGLETQYF. The CDR3 nucleotides read TGTGCCAGCAGCGAACAAAGGGGGTTAGAGACCCAGTACTTC. Full variable domain (missing parts from reference TRBV7-9 and TRBJ2-5): DTGVSQNPRHKITKRGQNVTFRCDPISEHNRLYWYRQTLGQGPEFLTYFQNEAQLEKSRLLSDRFSAERPKGSFSTLEIQRTEQGDSAMYLCASSEQRGLETQYFGPGTRLLVL.

J is TRBJ1-4 and V is TRBV5-4; D gene unclear. In germline, CDR1 is SGHNT, CDR2 YYREEE (reference sequence). The CDR3 is 15 amino acids. Trimming cost V 3 bases and J 3 bases, with 12 bases left between them. CDR3 bases: TGTGCCAGCAGCTCAAGCCCTGGGCCTAATGAAAAACTGTTTTTT. This codes for CASSSSPGPNEKLFF.